This TCR beta chain derives from a study of cytomegalovirus exposure and HLA in healthy donors. Study observations and caveats: In a later analysis, HLA-associated beta chains showed higher expansion and lower generation probabilities than comparable chains. The majority of TCR sequences were rare, yet some public TCRs appeared in many donors.

Amplification used 60 Vbeta primers and 13 Jbeta primers. Here immunoSEQ multiplex PCR was the method, and the copy in TCRdb shows in-frame clones only, minus some. The specimen's table records around 150,000 clones. Turning to this clone: Antigen: not known.

The CDR3 has 14 amino acids. The germline V gene has CDR1 LGHNA and CDR2 YSLEER. V was clipped by 4 bases and J by 3 bases, with 12 bases between them. This clonotype originated in an older woman in good health and CMV-seronegative. The gene calls are TRBV4-3 and TRBJ1-1; perhaps TRBD1 as D (5 bases). The specimen was PBMCs. CDR3 in DNA: TGCGCCAGCAGCCGCCCGGGGGGGTACACTGAAGCTTTCTTT. It specifies CASSRPGGYTEAFF.